This T cell receptor (beta chain) was sequenced for a study of shared clonotypes between healthy human individuals. Method: immunoSEQ multiplex PCR; TCRdb's copy keeps in-frame clones and lacks some. The repertoire includes more than 2,000,000 clones, 85% to 95% of them detected once, and 0.35% to 0.5% sits in the top ten. The CDR3 runs to 13 residues. The germline V gene encodes CDR1 KGHSH and CDR2 LQKENI. The V end lost 2 bases, the J end lost 4 bases, and 6 bases lay between the germline ends. V usage is TRBV18 and J usage is TRBJ2-1; D is unresolved. Source material: naive CD4+ T cells from PBMCs. As for subset: CD45RA+ positively selected. This sequence was found in a young man in good health. Some clones in this sample may be carry-over from other donors' samples. The CDR3 region has the DNA TGTGCCAGCTCACCAGCCCAATACAATGAGCAGTTCTTC. Encoded protein: CASSPAQYNEQFF.